One and the same sample provided the 13 T cell receptor beta chains below, sequenced in a study of T cell responses to AZD1222 COVID-19 vaccine. Some clones are missing from TCRdb's copy, which holds only in-frame ones; the method was immunoSEQ multiplex PCR. Counted here are over 120,000 clones, approximately 93% occurring once; the ten biggest clones make up 5% to 5.5%. The sample here was peripheral blood, taken on day 0 of AZD1222 vaccination. The source is an adult in good health.

The V gene is TRBV7-9, the J gene TRBJ1-1, with unresolved D. Trimming left V 1 base short and J 4 bases short, with 7 bases between. The CDR3 sequence is 13 residues long. Looked up from germline, CDR1 is SEHNR and CDR2 is FQNEAQ (reference sequence). The CDR3 loop is CASSLVAGTEAFF. CDR3 DNA: TGTGCCAGCAGCTTAGTGGCGGGCACTGAAGCTTTCTTT.

Details on this clone: The sample holds other DNA sequences that translate to the same CDR3. The chain couples TRBV27 to TRBJ1-5, with D hard to call. The CDR3 runs to 12 residues. CDR1 and CDR2 from the germline V gene are MNHEY and SMNVEV (reference sequence). The V gene lost 4 bases and the J gene lost 4 bases, with 5 bases spanning the gap. This CDR3 reads CASSSPNQPQHF. The CDR3, as DNA: TGTGCCAGCAGTTCCCCTAATCAGCCCCAGCATTTT.

The genes are TRBV9 and TRBJ2-7, with D possibly TRBD1 on 5 matching bases. CDR1 is SGDLS and CDR2 is YYNGEE in the germline V gene. This CDR3 is built from 14 residues. Between the trimmed V and J ends, which lost 4 bases and 3 bases, there was a span of 14 bases. CDR3: CASSPRAPSYEQYF. Written as DNA, the CDR3 is TGTGCCAGCAGCCCCAGGGCGCCTAGCTACGAGCAGTACTTC.

The V gene is TRBV2, the J gene TRBJ1-1; D remains unclear. The CDR3 length is 12 residues. V lost 4 bases, J lost 4 bases, and 7 bases lay in between. The germline gives CDR1 SNHLY, CDR2 FYNNEI. CDR3 residues: CASSAGSTEAFF. The CDR3, as DNA: TGTGCCAGCAGTGCTGGGAGCACTGAAGCTTTCTTT.

The rearrangement uses TRBV18 and TRBJ2-3, with 10 bases aligning to TRBD1. The germline gives CDR1 KGHSH, CDR2 LQKENI. The CDR3 runs 15 residues. The V gene end was trimmed by 1 base and the J gene end by 6 bases; junction bases not matched to a gene: 4. In nucleotides, the CDR3 is TGTGCCAGCTCACCACAGACAGGGGGCTTGGATACGCAGTATTTT. Translation: CASSPQTGGLDTQYF.

The CDR3 DNA reads as TGTGCCAGCAGCTTCTCAGCGGGAGGGCTAAATGAGCAGTTCTTC. As protein: CASSFSAGGLNEQFF. The chain carries TRBV7-3 and TRBJ2-1, with 10 bases fitting TRBD2. The V segment lost 3 bases and the J segment 7 bases; nucleotides outside the gene matches: 6. Germline V gene lookup returns CDR1 SGHTA and CDR2 FQGTGA. This CDR3 spans 15 amino acids.

V usage is TRBV12-3 or TRBV12-4 and J usage is TRBJ1-1; D not resolved. V was shortened by 1 base and J by 12 bases, with 12 bases between the two germline ends. The CDR3 consists of 12 residues. The CDR3 spells CASSLEPGITFF. The CDR3, as DNA: TGTGCCAGCAGTTTAGAGCCGGGGATAACTTTCTTT.

V and J are TRBV9 and TRBJ1-2; D is ambiguous. CDR3 length: 14 residues. Trimming pared 0 bases from V and 3 bases from J, leaving 9 bases between. CDR1 SGDLS and CDR2 YYNGEE come from the germline V gene. CDR3 residues: CASSVAGGHYGYTF. In nucleotides, the CDR3 is TGTGCCAGCAGCGTAGCCGGCGGTCACTATGGCTACACCTTC.

The genes are TRBV6-5 and TRBJ1-1; D not resolved. The CDR3 is made up of 11 amino acids. CDR1 is MNHEY, CDR2 SVGAGI, per germline. V was cut by 7 bases and J by 7 bases, with 10 bases left in between. Written as DNA, the CDR3 is TGTGCCAGCATAAAGGCGATTGAAGCTTTCTTT. Translated, it gives CASIKAIEAFF.

This chain uses TRBV24-1 with TRBJ2-1, with D possibly called TRBD1 or TRBD2 (6 bases each). CDR1 and CDR2 (germline): KGHDR, SFDVKD. Trimming took off 1 base at V and 6 bases at J, with 15 bases between the two ends. This CDR3 is 16 amino acids long. DNA for the CDR3: TGTGCCACCAGTGATTTCGGCAGGGGAGGTCCCAATGAGCAGTTCTTC. Translated: CATSDFGRGGPNEQFF.

The chain recombines TRBV29-1 with TRBJ1-1, with 11 bases that match TRBD1. Germline V gives CDR1 SQVTM, CDR2 ANQGSEA. V lost 2 bases to trimming and J lost 6 bases; unmatched junction nucleotides: 17. The CDR3 extends over 18 amino acids. The CDR3 reads CSVERGDRGLFFRAEAFF. CDR3 coding DNA: TGCAGCGTTGAAAGGGGGGACAGGGGGTTATTTTTTAGGGCTGAAGCTTTCTTT.

The chain uses TRBV2 and TRBJ1-1, with D tentatively TRBD1 (5 bases). CDR1 SNHLY and CDR2 FYNNEI come from the germline V gene. The CDR3 is made up of 12 amino acids. V lost 2 bases and J 7 bases, leaving 8 bases between the germline ends. CDR3 coding DNA: TGTGCCAGCAGTGAACAGGGAGTTGAAGCTTTCTTT. Encoded protein: CASSEQGVEAFF.

The chain links TRBV4-1 to TRBJ2-2; a possible D gene is TRBD1 (5 bases). The germline CDR1 and CDR2 sequences are MGHRA and YSYEKL. The CDR3 length is 15 residues. V was pared by 1 base and J by 6 bases, with 12 bases between. The CDR3 nucleotides read TGCGCCAGCAGCCAAGGGGGCGGATTTGCCGGGGAGCTGTTTTTT. Amino acid sequence: CASSQGGGFAGELFF.